Shown below are 16 T cell receptor beta chains from a single sample sequenced in a study of blood T cell repertoires in COVID-19 (dated by TCRdb to about 2020). The library relied on the immunoSEQ multiplex PCR assay. The source is immuneACCESS, and TCRdb retained only in-frame sequences with V and J called. Part of the clones is not carried over; for the studies checked, unresolved V genes explain less than half of this, and the remainder is unexplained. The sample contains 250,000 to 350,000 clones, around 90% of them found a single time. About 3% of the sample rests with the top ten. Sequenced sample: PBMCs or T cells enriched from blood (not recorded which). The origin of the receptors is a woman aged 45 to 65 who had recovered from COVID-19.

The V gene is TRBV3-1 (or the pseudogene TRBV3-2), the J gene TRBJ2-7, with D perhaps TRBD1 (6 bases). The CDR3 is made up of 13 amino acids. V was trimmed by 8 bases and J by 1 base, leaving 12 bases between them. The germline CDR1 and CDR2 sequences are LGHDT and YNNKEL (reference sequence). The CDR3 is CASRPGQSYEQYF. As DNA, the CDR3 is TGTGCCAGCCGCCCTGGACAGTCCTACGAGCAGTACTTC.

This sequence joins TRBV18 and TRBJ2-5; 9 positions match TRBD1. The J segment lost 0 bases and the V segment lost 5 bases, leaving 1 base of the junction unmatched. This CDR3 is built from 14 residues. Germline assignment: CDR1 KGHSH and CDR2 LQKENI. The CDR3 nucleotides are TGTGCCAGCTCAGACAGGGGGTACCAAGAGACCCAGTACTTC. Translating it yields CASSDRGYQETQYF.

The chain has TRBV19 and TRBJ1-2; no reliable D call. The CDR3 is made up of 15 amino acids. The germline CDR1 and CDR2 sequences are LNHDA and SQIVND (reference sequence). V was pared by 1 base and J by 0 bases, with 9 bases between. CDR3 nucleotide sequence: TGTGCCAGTAGTATAGCCGGCGGTTCTAACTATGGCTACACCTTC. Protein sequence: CASSIAGGSNYGYTF.

CDR3 region: CASRGTGGGGADTQYF. The DNA of the CDR3 is TGTGCCAGCAGGGGGACGGGAGGAGGAGGGGCAGATACGCAGTATTTT. The chain carries TRBV27 and TRBJ2-3, with 7 bases matching TRBD2. The CDR3 has 16 residues. Trimming took 6 bases from V and 4 from J; bases not matched to a gene: 13. Germline-derived CDR1 and CDR2 are MNHEY and SMNVEV (reference sequence).

The chain carries TRBV6-1 and TRBJ1-2; TRBD1 might be the D (6 bases). CDR1 MNHNS and CDR2 SASEGT come from the germline V gene. CDR3 length: 14 amino acids. V lost 1 base and J lost 8, with 14 bases in between. CDR3 bases: TGTGCCAGCAGTGAAGAACCGGGACATTTCGGCTACACCTTC. Translating gives CASSEEPGHFGYTF.

The chain couples TRBV9 to TRBJ2-7, with 7 bases fitting TRBD1. This CDR3 contains 15 residues. From germline, CDR1 is SGDLS and CDR2 YYNGEE. After removal of 0 bases from V and 1 base from J, the junction contained 4 bases not matched to a gene. The CDR3 protein is CASSVGGDSSYEQYF. CDR3 in DNA: TGTGCCAGCAGCGTAGGAGGGGACAGTTCCTACGAGCAGTACTTC. The whole variable domain, filled in from reference TRBV9 and TRBJ2-7, reads DSGVTQTPKHLITATGQRVTLRCSPRSGDLSVYWYQQSLDQGLQFLIQYYNGEERAKGNILERFSAQQFPDLHSELNLSSLELGDSALYFCASSVGGDSSYEQYFGPGTRLTVT.

The chain employs TRBV27 and TRBJ1-1, with TRBD1 matching 9 bases. The CDR3 is made up of 15 amino acids. V trimming: 6 bases; J trimming: 1 base; junction bases outside the gene matches: 6. Germline lookup yields CDR1 MNHEY and CDR2 SMNVEV (reference sequence). The CDR3: CASSDPGQGNTEAFF. DNA of the CDR3: TGTGCCAGCAGCGATCCGGGACAGGGGAACACTGAAGCTTTCTTT.

The chain employs TRBV28 and TRBJ1-2; the match to TRBD1 covers 11 bases. Germline V CDR1 and CDR2: MDHEN, SYDVKM. The CDR3 consists of 16 residues. After removal of 6 bases from V and 8 bases from J, the junction contained 14 bases not matched to a gene. The DNA of the CDR3 is TGTGCCAGCAGCACCTCCCGCCGGACAGGGGGCAACGGCTACACCTTC. This translates into CASSTSRRTGGNGYTF.

V gene TRBV7-2 combines with J gene TRBJ1-5; 7 bases match TRBD1. The germline gives CDR1 SGHTA, CDR2 FQGNSA. The CDR3 runs 13 residues. The ends lost 5 bases at V and 6 bases at J; junction bases unmatched: 4. CDR3 loop: CASSDQGVQPQHF. Written as DNA, the CDR3 is TGTGCCAGCAGCGACCAGGGGGTTCAGCCCCAGCATTTT.

This chain links TRBV18 with TRBJ1-1, with a possible D match to TRBD1 (6 bases). This CDR3 is built from 17 residues. Germline V lookup: CDR1 KGHSH, CDR2 LQKENI. The V and J ends lost 5 bases and 1 base respectively, with 20 bases between them. The CDR3 protein is CASSNTMASGQNTEAFF. The CDR3 DNA is TGTGCCAGCTCAAATACAATGGCCTCGGGACAGAACACTGAAGCTTTCTTT.

This chain uses TRBV5-6 with TRBJ1-2, with TRBD1 matching 12 bases. V dropped 5 bases and J dropped 6; count of bases not matched to a gene: 8. Looked up from germline, CDR1 is SGHDT and CDR2 is YYEEEE. The CDR3 length is 15 residues. CDR3 amino acids: CASSIRDRGLNGYTF. DNA of the CDR3: TGTGCCAGCAGTATCCGGGACAGGGGGCTTAATGGCTACACCTTC.

The chain is built from TRBV5-5 and TRBJ1-1; D call uncertain. Germline lookup yields CDR1 SGHKS and CDR2 YYEKEE (reference sequence). This CDR3 region has 13 residues. V was trimmed by 4 bases and J by 2 bases, leaving 9 bases between them. The CDR3 DNA is TGTGCCAGCAGCACCACAGCAAACACTGAAGCTTTCTTT. Its protein is CASSTTANTEAFF.

CDR3 loop: CAWSPDRGQHGYTF. The CDR3 DNA is TGTGCCTGGAGTCCCGACAGGGGGCAGCATGGCTACACCTTC. The chain couples TRBV30 to TRBJ1-2; 10 bases are a match to TRBD1. The CDR3 extends over 14 amino acids. Germline V CDR1 and CDR2: GTSNPN, SVGIG (reference sequence). V lost 2 bases and J lost 6; bases outside the gene matches: 6.

V usage is TRBV3-1 (or the pseudogene TRBV3-2) and J usage is TRBJ2-7, with 8 nucleotides matching TRBD2. CDR1 is LGHDT and CDR2 is YNNKEL in the germline V gene (reference sequence). J lost 5 bases, V lost 4 bases, and 10 bases had no gene match. The CDR3 is 15 residues long. DNA for the CDR3: TGTGCCAGCAGCCTAGGGAATAGCGGGACCGACGAGCAGTACTTC. Amino acid sequence: CASSLGNSGTDEQYF.

The V call is TRBV27, the J call TRBJ2-7; D call uncertain. V shed 3 bases and J shed 3 bases, with 12 bases lying between them. Germline CDR1 reads MNHEY; CDR2 reads SMNVEV (reference sequence). The CDR3 extends over 14 amino acids. The CDR3 reads CASSLLRENYEQYF. DNA for the CDR3: TGTGCCAGCAGTTTGCTTCGAGAGAACTACGAGCAGTACTTC.

This clone was seen many times. The chain's CDR3 is CASSASSYNEQFF. In DNA, the CDR3 is TGTGCCAGTAGCGCGAGCTCCTACAATGAGCAGTTCTTC. The V gene is TRBV6-4, the J gene TRBJ2-1; D is possibly TRBD2 (5 bases). The ends were cut back, 9 bases at V and 0 bases at J, with 9 bases in the middle. The CDR3 extends over 13 amino acids. Per germline, CDR1 MRHNA and CDR2 SNTAGT.